This TCR beta chain was identified during a study of blood T cell repertoires in COVID-19. Germline assignment: CDR1 SNHLY and CDR2 FYNNEI. V trimming: 6 bases; J trimming: 9 bases; junction bases outside the gene matches: 9. The CDR3 runs 15 residues. TCRdb's table, derived via immunoSEQ multiplex PCR, lists solely in-frame clones and lacks some. The repertoire includes about 380,000 clones, around 85% of them detected once, and around 3.4% sits in the top ten. Material: peripheral blood. This clonotype was obtained from a woman between 18 and 30 years old with acute or convalescent COVID-19. The chain employs TRBV2 and TRBJ1-6; 9 bases are a match to TRBD1. The CDR3 DNA reads TGTGCCAGCAGCGATCCGGGACAGGGCGGTTCACCCCTCCACTTT. Its protein product is CASSDPGQGGSPLHF. The whole variable domain, filled in from reference TRBV2 and TRBJ1-6, reads EPEVTQTPSHQVTQMGQEVILRCVPISNHLYFYWYRQILGQKVEFLVSFYNNEISEKSEIFDDQFSVERPDGSNFTLKIRSTKLEDSAMYFCASSDPGQGGSPLHFGNGTRLTVT.